This T cell receptor beta chain came from a study of shared clonotypes between healthy human individuals. Study-level information: Three plates were used per donor for CD4 naive, three for CD4 memory, two for CD8 naive and one for CD8 memory. Overall study findings and caveats: The study found lower generation probabilities in non-shared clonotypes than in those shared by all four donors.

As processed by the authors: Junction-only sequences produced by ImmunoSEQ had no quality scores, so filtering differed. Data came from immunoSEQ multiplex PCR; TCRdb stores just in-frame clones and leaves some out. D and trimming were read from the DNA, whereas the V and J calls and clone size are those reported in that table. Of 1,500,000 or so clones in the sample, 97% to 99% are singletons; the top ten hold 0.36%. Note on this clone: Antigen specificity is unknown.

V was pared by 5 bases and J by 4 bases, with 16 bases between. CDR1 MNHNY and CDR2 SVGAGI come from the germline V gene (reference sequence). The CDR3 runs 15 residues. The sequenced sample was naive CD4+ T cells sorted from blood. The sample's subset: CD45RA+ positively selected. This sequence originates from a man in his thirties or forties in good health. V and J are TRBV6-6 and TRBJ2-3; tentative D call: TRBD2 (6 bases). The CDR3 nucleotides read TGTGCCAGCAGTACTACTGGAGGGCCGTCAGATACGCAGTATTTT. It translates to CASSTTGGPSDTQYF.